One sample yielded the 10 T cell receptor beta chains listed below, sequenced in a study of cytomegalovirus exposure and HLA in healthy donors (dated by TCRdb to about 2017). Library preparation was by the immunoSEQ multiplex PCR assay. TCRdb re-hosts the immuneACCESS table, in-frame sequences only. Its copies lack some clones; in the studies checked, an unresolved V gene accounts for under half of them, and the cause for the rest is not known. Across this sample there are a few hundred thousand clones, with roughly 88% seen only once. The ten largest make up about 0.91% of the sample. The sample taken for sequencing was PBMCs. These receptors were obtained from a woman aged 18 to 35 in good health and CMV-seronegative.

This chain joins TRBV27 and TRBJ2-7; no firm D call. Germline values: CDR1 MNHEY, CDR2 SMNVEV (reference sequence). Between the trimmed V and J ends, which lost 2 bases and 0 bases, there was a span of 11 bases. The CDR3 contains 15 residues. CDR3: CASSLEPTSSYEQYF. The CDR3 nucleotides read TGTGCCAGCAGTTTAGAGCCCACGAGCTCCTACGAGCAGTACTTC.

The chain is built from TRBV6-5 and TRBJ1-2; the D gene is possibly TRBD1 (6 bases). Germline-derived CDR1 and CDR2 are MNHEY and SVGAGI. This CDR3 comprises 13 residues. Trimming removed 0 bases at V and 6 bases at J, with 8 bases between. Here the CDR3 reads CASSYSTGNGYTF. The CDR3 DNA follows: TGTGCCAGCAGTTACTCGACAGGAAATGGCTACACCTTC.

V gene TRBV5-1 combines with J gene TRBJ2-3; 8 bases map to TRBD2. Per the germline V gene, CDR1 is SGHRS and CDR2 is YFSETQ. The CDR3 is 14 residues long. Unmatched junction bases numbered 6, after V lost 7 bases and J lost 2 bases. CDR3 coding DNA: TGCGCCAGCGATTCGGGAGGGTACACAGATACGCAGTATTTT. Amino acids: CASDSGGYTDTQYF.

V and J are TRBV11-1 and TRBJ2-1, with TRBD2 identical over 8 bases. V gave up 2 bases and J gave up 8 bases; unmatched junction bases: 8. The CDR3 totals 15 residues. The germline V gene has CDR1 SGHAT and CDR2 FQDESV (reference sequence). The CDR3 DNA reads TGTGCCAGCAGCTTAAATTCGGGAGGGGCGGATGAGCAGTTCTTC. This gives the protein CASSLNSGGADEQFF.

This chain joins TRBV7-9 and TRBJ2-1; 7 positions agree with TRBD1. The CDR3 loop spans 13 amino acids. V shed 6 bases and J 10 bases; nucleotides not matched to a gene: 9. Germline values: CDR1 SEHNR, CDR2 FQNEAQ (reference sequence). This chain's CDR3 is CASSRGTVSEQFF. The CDR3, as DNA: TGTGCCAGCAGTCGAGGGACAGTGTCCGAGCAGTTCTTC.

This clone was counted a single time. The rearrangement joins TRBV6-1 to TRBJ2-7; 12 nucleotides agree with TRBD1. CDR1 and CDR2 (germline): MNHNS, SASEGT. J gave up 4 bases and V 5 bases, and 6 bases lay outside the gene matches. This CDR3 spans 15 amino acids. CDR3 loop: CASSPGTGGAYEQYF. The DNA of the CDR3 is TGTGCCAGCAGTCCCGGGACAGGGGGCGCGTACGAGCAGTACTTC.

The CDR3 DNA follows: TGTGCCAGCAGCCCTCGATCGGACGGGACTACCTACGAGCAGTACTTC. This codes for CASSPRSDGTTYEQYF. The gene calls are TRBV9 and TRBJ2-7; the match to TRBD2 covers 7 bases. CDR3 length equals 16 residues. In germline, CDR1 is SGDLS, CDR2 YYNGEE. With 4 bases clipped from V and 2 bases from J, the junction kept 12 bases outside the gene matches.

This clone was found once. The chain links TRBV14 to TRBJ2-3, with TRBD2 identical over 8 bases. With V trimmed by 2 bases and J by 0 bases, 4 bases remained unmatched. Germline loops: CDR1 SGHDN, CDR2 FVKESK. The CDR3 runs to 16 residues. Here the CDR3 reads CASSQNSGASTDTQYF. The CDR3 nucleotides read TGTGCCAGCAGCCAAAATAGCGGGGCCAGCACAGATACGCAGTATTTT.

The chain links TRBV6-5 to TRBJ2-5; 11 bases are a match to TRBD2. Germline V gene lookup returns CDR1 MNHEY and CDR2 SVGAGI. The CDR3 totals 14 residues. J gave up 1 base and V 8 bases, and 3 bases lay outside the gene matches. In nucleotides, the CDR3 is TGTGCCAGCGGGACTAGCGGCTCCCAAGAGACCCAGTACTTC. Its translation: CASGTSGSQETQYF.

The chain employs TRBV7-9 and TRBJ1-2; 10 positions agree with TRBD1. Germline-derived CDR1 and CDR2 are SEHNR and FQNEAQ (reference sequence). Trimming at V came to 8 bases and at J to 6 bases, leaving 6 bases not matched to a gene. The CDR3 covers 13 residues. CDR3 amino acids: CASRDRGWDGYTF. The CDR3, as DNA: TGTGCCAGCCGGGACAGGGGATGGGATGGCTACACCTTC.